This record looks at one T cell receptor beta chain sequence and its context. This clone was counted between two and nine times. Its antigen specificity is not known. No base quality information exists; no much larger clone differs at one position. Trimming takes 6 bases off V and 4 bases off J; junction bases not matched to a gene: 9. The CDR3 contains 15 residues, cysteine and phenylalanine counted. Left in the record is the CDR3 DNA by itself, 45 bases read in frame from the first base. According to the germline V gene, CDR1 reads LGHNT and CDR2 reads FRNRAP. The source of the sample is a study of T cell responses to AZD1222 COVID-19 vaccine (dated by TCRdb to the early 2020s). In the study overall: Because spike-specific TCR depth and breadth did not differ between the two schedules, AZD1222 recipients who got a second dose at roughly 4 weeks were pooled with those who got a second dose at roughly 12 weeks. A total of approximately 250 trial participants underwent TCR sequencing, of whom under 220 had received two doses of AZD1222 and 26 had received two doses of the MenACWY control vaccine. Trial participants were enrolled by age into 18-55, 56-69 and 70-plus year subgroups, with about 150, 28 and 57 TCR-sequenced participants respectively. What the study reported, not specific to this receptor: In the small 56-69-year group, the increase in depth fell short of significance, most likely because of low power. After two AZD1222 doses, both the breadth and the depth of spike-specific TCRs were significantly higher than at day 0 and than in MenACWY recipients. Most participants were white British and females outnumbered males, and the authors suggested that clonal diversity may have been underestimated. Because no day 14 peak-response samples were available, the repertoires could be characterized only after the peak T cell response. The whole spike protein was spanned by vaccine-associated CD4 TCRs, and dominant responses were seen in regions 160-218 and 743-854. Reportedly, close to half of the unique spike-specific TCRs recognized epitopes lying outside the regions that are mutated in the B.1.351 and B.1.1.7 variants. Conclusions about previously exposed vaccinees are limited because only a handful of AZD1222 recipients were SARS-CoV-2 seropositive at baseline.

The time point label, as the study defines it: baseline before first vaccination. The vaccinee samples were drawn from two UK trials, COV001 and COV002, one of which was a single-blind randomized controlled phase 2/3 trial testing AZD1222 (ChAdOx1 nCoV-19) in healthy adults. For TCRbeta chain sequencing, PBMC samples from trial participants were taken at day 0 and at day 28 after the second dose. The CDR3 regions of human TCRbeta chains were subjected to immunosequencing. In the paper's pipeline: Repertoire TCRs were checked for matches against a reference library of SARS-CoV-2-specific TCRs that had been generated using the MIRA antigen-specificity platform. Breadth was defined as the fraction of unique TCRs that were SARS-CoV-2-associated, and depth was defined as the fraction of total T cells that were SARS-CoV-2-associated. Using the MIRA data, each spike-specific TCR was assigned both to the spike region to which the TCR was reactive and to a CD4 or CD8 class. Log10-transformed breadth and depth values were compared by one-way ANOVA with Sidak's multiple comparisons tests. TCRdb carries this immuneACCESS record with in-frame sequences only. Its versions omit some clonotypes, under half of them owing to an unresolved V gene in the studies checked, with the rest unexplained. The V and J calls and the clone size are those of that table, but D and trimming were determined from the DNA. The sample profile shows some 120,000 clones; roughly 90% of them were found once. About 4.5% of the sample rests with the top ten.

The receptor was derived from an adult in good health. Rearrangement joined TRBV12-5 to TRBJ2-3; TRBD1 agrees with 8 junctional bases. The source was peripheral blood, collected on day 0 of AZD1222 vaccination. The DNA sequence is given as TGTGCTAGTGGCCCGGACAGGGCCTCCCCAGATACGCAGTATTTT. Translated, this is CASGPDRASPDTQYF.